The text below deals with one TCR beta chain. The data are from a study of blood T cell repertoires in COVID-19. From germline, CDR1 is SGDLS and CDR2 YYNGEE. The CDR3 is 17 amino acids. After removal of 1 base from V and 4 bases from J, the junction contained 8 bases not matched to a gene. Profiled with immunoSEQ multiplex PCR; TCRdb holds only in-frame clones, not every one. In the table there are tens of thousands of clones, over 75% of which are singletons. Sample: peripheral blood. The TCR comes from a man aged 70 or older with acute or convalescent COVID-19. The chain is built from TRBV9 and TRBJ1-2; 12 nucleotides agree with TRBD1. The CDR3 here is CASSVYGTGGPVYGYTF. The CDR3 nucleotides are TGTGCCAGCAGCGTATACGGGACAGGGGGCCCCGTCTATGGCTACACCTTC.